A single sample is the source of the 3 T cell receptor beta chains below, sequenced in a study of blood T cell repertoires in COVID-19. Repertoires were generated with immunoSEQ multiplex PCR, while TCRdb's copy carries only in-frame clones and drops some. This table holds under 150,000 clones, roughly 84% found once. The material sequenced was peripheral blood. The receptors come from a man in his forties or fifties with acute or convalescent COVID-19.

V and J are TRBV2 and TRBJ1-5, with 11 bases matching TRBD1. Per germline, CDR1 SNHLY and CDR2 FYNNEI. The V and J ends lost 4 bases and 5 bases, in that order; junction bases with no gene match: 7. The CDR3 is 16 residues long. DNA of the CDR3: TGTGCCAGCAGTGCGAGGACAGGGGGCTTACATCAGCCCCAGCATTTT. Translating it yields CASSARTGGLHQPQHF.

The rearrangement uses TRBV3-1 (or the pseudogene TRBV3-2) and TRBJ2-7; maybe TRBD1 (8 bases). Trimming left V 4 bases short and J 7 bases short, with 14 bases between. There are 13 residues in the CDR3. The germline gives CDR1 LGHDT, CDR2 YNNKEL (reference sequence). CDR3 DNA: TGTGCCAGCAGCCTATACAGGGGGGGTGAGCAGTACTTC. This codes for CASSLYRGGEQYF.

V is TRBV4-1 and J is TRBJ1-1; D remains unclear. Germline CDR1 reads MGHRA; CDR2 reads YSYEKL. The CDR3 runs to 15 residues. V was cut by 0 bases and J by 1 base, with 9 bases left in between. The CDR3 DNA is TGCGCCAGCAGCCAAGACAGGACTGAGAACACTGAAGCTTTCTTT. It is translated as CASSQDRTENTEAFF.